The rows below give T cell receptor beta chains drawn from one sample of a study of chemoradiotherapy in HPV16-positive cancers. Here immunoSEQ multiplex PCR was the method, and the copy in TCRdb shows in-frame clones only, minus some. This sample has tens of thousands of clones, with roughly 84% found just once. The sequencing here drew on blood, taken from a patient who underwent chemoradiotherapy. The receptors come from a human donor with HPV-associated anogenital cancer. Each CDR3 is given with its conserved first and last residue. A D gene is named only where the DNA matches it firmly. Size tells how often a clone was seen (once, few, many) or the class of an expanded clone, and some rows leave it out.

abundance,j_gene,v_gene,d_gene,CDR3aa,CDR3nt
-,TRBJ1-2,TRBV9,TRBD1,CASSVAGQGNYDGYTF,TGTGCCAGCAGCGTAGCGGGACAGGGTAATTATGATGGCTACACCTTC
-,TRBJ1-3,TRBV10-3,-,CAIHDTTSGNTIYF,TGTGCCATCCACGACACCACCTCTGGAAACACCATATATTTT
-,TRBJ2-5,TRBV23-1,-,CASSQSAAGRETQYF,TGCGCCAGCAGTCAATCGGCGGCAGGGAGGGAGACCCAGTACTTC
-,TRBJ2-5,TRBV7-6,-,CASSLGTRGRDGLETQYF,TGTGCCAGCAGCTTGGGGACGAGGGGGCGGGATGGTTTGGAGACCCAGTACTTC
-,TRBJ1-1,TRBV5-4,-,CASSSQGTEAFF,TGTGCCAGCAGCTCTCAGGGAACTGAAGCTTTCTTT
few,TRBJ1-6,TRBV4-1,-,CASSRVTDGLSPLHF,TGCGCCAGCAGCCGGGTTACGGACGGTCTTTCACCCCTCCACTTT
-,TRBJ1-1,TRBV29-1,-,CSVWEYAEAFF,TGCAGCGTTTGGGAATACGCTGAAGCTTTCTTT
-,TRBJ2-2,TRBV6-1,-,CASSELRGPGELFF,TGTGCCAGCAGTGAATTGCGAGGCCCCGGGGAGCTGTTTTTT
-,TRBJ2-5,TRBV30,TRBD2,CACSGTSDETQYF,TGTGCCTGCTCGGGGACTAGTGATGAGACCCAGTACTTC
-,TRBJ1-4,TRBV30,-,CAWRYGLNEKLFF,TGTGCCTGGAGATATGGACTGAATGAAAAACTGTTTTTT
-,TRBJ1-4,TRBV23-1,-,CASSLKKGGLYDEKLFF,TGCGCCAGCAGTCTTAAAAAGGGAGGGCTGTACGATGAAAAACTGTTTTTT
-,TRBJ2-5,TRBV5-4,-,CASSLWGPETQYF,TGTGCCAGCAGCTTGTGGGGGCCGGAGACCCAGTACTTC
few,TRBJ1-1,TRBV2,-,CATKGSGFEAFF,TGTGCCACCAAAGGGTCAGGATTCGAAGCTTTCTTT
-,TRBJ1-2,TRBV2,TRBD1,CASRGDRGDGYTF,TGTGCCAGCAGGGGGGACAGGGGAGACGGCTACACCTTC
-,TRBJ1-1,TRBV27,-,CASSTGHSEAFF,TGTGCCAGCAGCACAGGGCACTCTGAAGCTTTCTTT
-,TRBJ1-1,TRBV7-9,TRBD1,CASSPPGGGGGTHTEAFF,TGTGCCAGCAGCCCCCCGGGGGGAGGGGGCGGAACCCACACTGAAGCTTTCTTT